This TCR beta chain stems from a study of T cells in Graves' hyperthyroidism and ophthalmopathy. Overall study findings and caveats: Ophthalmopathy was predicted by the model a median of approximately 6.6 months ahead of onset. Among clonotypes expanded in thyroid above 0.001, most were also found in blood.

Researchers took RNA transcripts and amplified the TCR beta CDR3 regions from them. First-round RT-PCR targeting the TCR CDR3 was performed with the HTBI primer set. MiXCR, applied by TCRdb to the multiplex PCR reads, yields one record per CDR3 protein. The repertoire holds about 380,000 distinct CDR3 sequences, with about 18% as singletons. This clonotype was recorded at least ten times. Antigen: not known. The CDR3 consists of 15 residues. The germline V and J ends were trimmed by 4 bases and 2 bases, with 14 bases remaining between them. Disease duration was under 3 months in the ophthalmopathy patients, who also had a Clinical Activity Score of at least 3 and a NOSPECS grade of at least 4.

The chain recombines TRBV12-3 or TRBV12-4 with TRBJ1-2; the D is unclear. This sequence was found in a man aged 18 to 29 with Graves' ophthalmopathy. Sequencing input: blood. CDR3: CASSYTTGPNYGYTF. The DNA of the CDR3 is TGTGCCAGCAGTTACACCACCGGGCCCAACTATGGCTACACCTTC.